These 14 T cell receptor beta chains were all obtained from the same sample, sequenced in a study of OX40 agonist ivuxolimab in advanced cancers. The table came from immunoSEQ multiplex PCR; TCRdb's copy has only in-frame clones and leaves some out. The sample records some 66,000 clones, roughly 73% being singletons. Specimen: CD4+ or CD8+ T cells sorted from blood, collected in a trial of the OX40 agonist ivuxolimab. The source is an adult with an advanced solid tumor such as melanoma, head and neck, liver or kidney cancer.

The chain recombines TRBV4-1 with TRBJ2-1, with TRBD2 identical over 13 bases. The V and J ends lost 1 base and 5 bases, in that order; junction bases with no gene match: 8. Germline V gene sequence: CDR1 MGHRA, CDR2 YSYEKL. The CDR3 is 18 amino acids. CDR3 coding DNA: TGCGCCAGCAGCCAAGGCCAGACTAGCGGGGGGTTGAACAATGAGCAGTTCTTC. Translation: CASSQGQTSGGLNNEQFF.

CDR3 sequence (DNA): TGTGCCAGCAGCCCTCTAGCGGGGACATACAATGAGCAGTTCTTC. Its translation: CASSPLAGTYNEQFF. The chain employs TRBV13 and TRBJ2-1; 9 bases line up with TRBD2. Germline lookup yields CDR1 PRHDT and CDR2 FYEKMQ (reference sequence). This CDR3 has 15 amino acids. Trimming removed 5 bases from V and 4 bases from J; junction bases left unmatched: 6.

This clone was picked up a small number of times. The CDR3 nucleotides are TGCAGCGTTGAACTTGGGCAATCTAACTATGGCTACACCTTC. The encoded protein is CSVELGQSNYGYTF. The chain carries TRBV29-1 and TRBJ1-2, with unresolved D. This CDR3 is 14 amino acids long. In germline, CDR1 is SQVTM, CDR2 ANQGSEA. V gave up 2 bases and J gave up 0 bases, with 10 bases separating them.

The chain joins TRBV7-8 to TRBJ1-2; D is perhaps TRBD1 (5 bases). Germline V gene lookup returns CDR1 SGHVS and CDR2 FQNEAQ. The CDR3 sequence is 13 residues long. The V end lost 1 base, the J end lost 8 bases, and 11 bases lay between the germline ends. This CDR3 is CASSLDPWGGYTF. In DNA form, the CDR3 reads TGTGCCAGCAGCTTAGACCCTTGGGGGGGCTACACCTTC.

This sequence joins TRBV5-1 and TRBJ1-2; D possibly corresponds to TRBD1 (5 bases). Trimming took 5 bases from V and 0 from J, leaving 14 bases between them. Germline lookup yields CDR1 SGHRS and CDR2 YFSETQ. The CDR3 totals 15 residues. As DNA, the CDR3 is TGCGCCAGCAGTATTGGGGCCCCATCTAACTATGGCTACACCTTC. It specifies CASSIGAPSNYGYTF.

The CDR3 region is CASSPARGRGKLFF. The CDR3 DNA follows: TGTGCCAGCAGCCCAGCTCGGGGGAGGGGAAAACTGTTTTTT. This rearrangement joins TRBV5-6 to TRBJ1-4; D is perhaps TRBD1 (5 bases). Trimming pared 4 bases from V and 10 bases from J, leaving 17 bases between. CDR1 is SGHDT and CDR2 is YYEEEE in the germline V gene. This CDR3 is 14 amino acids long.

The chain couples TRBV7-9 to TRBJ2-3; D perhaps matches TRBD2 (5 bases). V was shortened by 5 bases and J by 4 bases, with 13 bases between the two germline ends. The CDR3 spans 14 residues. Germline assignment: CDR1 SEHNR and CDR2 FQNEAQ (reference sequence). In nucleotides, the CDR3 is TGTGCCAGCAGCGAGGACCCAGCGGCAGATACGCAGTATTTT. It yields the protein CASSEDPAADTQYF. The whole variable domain, filled in from reference TRBV7-9 and TRBJ2-3, reads DTGVSQNPRHKITKRGQNVTFRCDPISEHNRLYWYRQTLGQGPEFLTYFQNEAQLEKSRLLSDRFSAERPKGSFSTLEIQRTEQGDSAMYLCASSEDPAADTQYFGPGTRLTVL.

V is TRBV9 and J is TRBJ2-7, with a weak D call TRBD2 (5 bases). The germline V gene has CDR1 SGDLS and CDR2 YYNGEE. The CDR3 length is 14 residues. Trimming pared 4 bases from V and 2 bases from J, leaving 13 bases between. For the CDR3, the DNA is TGTGCCAGCAGCAGAGATAGCGTCCCCTACGAGCAGTACTTC. Protein product: CASSRDSVPYEQYF.

The rearrangement links TRBV19 to TRBJ1-2, with 11 bases lining up with TRBD1. The CDR3 runs 15 residues. The V segment lost 7 bases and the J segment 4 bases; nucleotides outside the gene matches: 8. Germline V CDR1 and CDR2: LNHDA, SQIVND (reference sequence). The CDR3: CASNLGQGVGYGYTF. The CDR3, as DNA: TGTGCCAGTAATCTGGGACAGGGGGTTGGCTATGGCTACACCTTC.

This chain joins TRBV7-9 and TRBJ2-6, with D tentatively TRBD2 (5 bases). With 4 bases removed from V and 0 bases from J, the gap between germline ends came to 16 bases. The CDR3 contains 18 residues. Germline V CDR1 and CDR2: SEHNR, FQNEAQ (reference sequence). The DNA of the CDR3 is TGTGCCAGCAGCTCCTGGCGGGTTGCTCCCTCTGGGGCCAACGTCCTGACTTTC. Its protein is CASSSWRVAPSGANVLTF.

The CDR3 DNA is TGTGCCAGCAGCCCCTACCGGGACACAGATACGCAGTATTTT. Residues: CASSPYRDTDTQYF. The gene calls are TRBV6-5 and TRBJ2-3; TRBD2 is a possible D gene (5 bases). Trimming removed 6 bases at V and 2 bases at J, with 12 bases between. The CDR3 spans 14 residues. From germline, CDR1 is MNHEY and CDR2 SVGAGI.

This clone was seen more than once but under ten times. V is TRBV6-5 and J is TRBJ2-2; perhaps TRBD1 as D (6 bases). CDR1 and CDR2 from the germline V gene are MNHEY and SVGAGI. This CDR3 has 14 amino acids. The V end lost 8 bases, the J end lost 4 bases, and 14 bases lay between the germline ends. CDR3 amino acids: CASQQGRSTGELFF. CDR3 sequence (DNA): TGTGCCAGCCAACAGGGAAGGAGCACCGGGGAGCTGTTTTTT.

This clone appeared a single time. The chain uses TRBV2 and TRBJ1-5, with D unclear. Trimming took off 2 bases at V and 3 bases at J, with 5 bases between the two ends. Germline-derived CDR1 and CDR2 are SNHLY and FYNNEI. The CDR3 extends over 13 amino acids. The CDR3 sequence: CASSERNNQPQHF. The CDR3 region has the DNA TGTGCCAGCAGTGAACGTAACAATCAGCCCCAGCATTTT.

The chain recombines TRBV6-1 with TRBJ1-4; no reliable D call. Per the germline V gene, CDR1 is MNHNS and CDR2 is SASEGT. The V end was cut by 2 bases, the J end by 0 bases, with 19 bases between. The CDR3 has 19 residues. The CDR3 region has the DNA TGTGCCAGCAGTGAACTACCGCCCTGGGAGATTTCAACTAATGAAAAACTGTTTTTT. It is translated as CASSELPPWEISTNEKLFF.